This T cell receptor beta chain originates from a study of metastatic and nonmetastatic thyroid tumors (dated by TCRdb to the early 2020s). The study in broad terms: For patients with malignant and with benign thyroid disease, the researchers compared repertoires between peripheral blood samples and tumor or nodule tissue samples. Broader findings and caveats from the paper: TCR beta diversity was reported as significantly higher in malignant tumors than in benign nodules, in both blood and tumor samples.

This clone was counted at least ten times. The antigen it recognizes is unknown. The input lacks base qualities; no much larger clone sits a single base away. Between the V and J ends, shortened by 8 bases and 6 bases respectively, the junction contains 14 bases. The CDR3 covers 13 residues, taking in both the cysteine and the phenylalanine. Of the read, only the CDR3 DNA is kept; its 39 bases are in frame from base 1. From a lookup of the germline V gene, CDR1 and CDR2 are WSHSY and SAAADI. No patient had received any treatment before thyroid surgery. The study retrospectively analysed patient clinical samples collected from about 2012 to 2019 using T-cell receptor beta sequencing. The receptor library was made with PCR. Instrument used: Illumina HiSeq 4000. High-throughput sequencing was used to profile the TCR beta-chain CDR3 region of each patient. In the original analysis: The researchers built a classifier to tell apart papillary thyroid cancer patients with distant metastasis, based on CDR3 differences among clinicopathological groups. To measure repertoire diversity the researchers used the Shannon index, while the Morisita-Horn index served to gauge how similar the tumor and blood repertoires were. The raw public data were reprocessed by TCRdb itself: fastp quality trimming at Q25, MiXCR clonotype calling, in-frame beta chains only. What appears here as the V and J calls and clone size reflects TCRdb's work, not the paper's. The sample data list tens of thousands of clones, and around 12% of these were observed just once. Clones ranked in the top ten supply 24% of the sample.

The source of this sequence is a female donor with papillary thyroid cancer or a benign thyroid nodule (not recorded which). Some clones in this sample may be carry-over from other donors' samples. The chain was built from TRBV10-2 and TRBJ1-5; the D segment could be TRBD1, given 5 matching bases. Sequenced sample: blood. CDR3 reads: CASGKGLGQPQHF. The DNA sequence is TGCGCCAGCGGGAAGGGGCTCGGTCAGCCCCAGCATTTT.